This T cell receptor (beta chain) originates from a study of cytotoxic CD8 clonotypes in ibrutinib-treated CLL. Libraries were prepared by immunoSEQ multiplex PCR; TCRdb keeps only in-frame clonotypes and omits some of them. The sample comprises roughly 300,000 clones, approximately 76% of which are singletons, and roughly 5% rests with the top ten. This clone has more than one count but fewer than ten. Antigen specificity is unknown. The V gene's germline CDR1 is SGHTA and CDR2 FQGNSA. The CDR3 totals 14 residues. V was trimmed by 5 bases and J by 0 bases, leaving 10 bases between them. Study-wide points: Patients had baseline clonality above age-matched healthy donors, and this clonality moved with circulating CD8+ T-cell counts. Having risen at ibrutinib response, clonality had fallen back toward baseline by progression.

The TCR sequence derives from a human donor with chronic lymphocytic leukemia. This sample comprised PBMCs, obtained at disease progression, from a patient treated with ibrutinib. The chain has TRBV7-2 and TRBJ2-5; D unclear. The CDR3 loop reads CASSDASYQETQYF. CDR3 nucleotides: TGTGCCAGCAGCGACGCTAGTTACCAAGAGACCCAGTACTTC.